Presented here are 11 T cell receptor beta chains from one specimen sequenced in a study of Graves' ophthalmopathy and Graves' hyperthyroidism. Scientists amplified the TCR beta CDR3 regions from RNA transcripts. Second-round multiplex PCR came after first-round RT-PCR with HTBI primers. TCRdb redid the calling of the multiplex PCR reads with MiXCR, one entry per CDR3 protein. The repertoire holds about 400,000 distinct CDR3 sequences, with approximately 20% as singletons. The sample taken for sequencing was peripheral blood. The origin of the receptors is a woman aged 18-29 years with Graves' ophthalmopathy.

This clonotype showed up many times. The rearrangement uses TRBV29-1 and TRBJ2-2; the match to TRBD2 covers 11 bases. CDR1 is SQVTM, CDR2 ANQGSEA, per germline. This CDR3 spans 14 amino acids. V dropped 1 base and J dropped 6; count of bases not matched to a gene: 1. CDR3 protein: CSVEGLAGPGELFF. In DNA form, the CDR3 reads TGCAGCGTTGAAGGACTAGCGGGACCCGGGGAGCTGTTTTTT.

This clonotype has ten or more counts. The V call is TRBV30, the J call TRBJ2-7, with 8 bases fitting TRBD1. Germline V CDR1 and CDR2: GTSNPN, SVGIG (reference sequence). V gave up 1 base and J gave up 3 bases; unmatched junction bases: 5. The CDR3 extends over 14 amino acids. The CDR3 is CAWSALTGVYEQYF. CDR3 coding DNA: TGTGCCTGGAGTGCGCTGACAGGGGTCTACGAGCAGTACTTC.

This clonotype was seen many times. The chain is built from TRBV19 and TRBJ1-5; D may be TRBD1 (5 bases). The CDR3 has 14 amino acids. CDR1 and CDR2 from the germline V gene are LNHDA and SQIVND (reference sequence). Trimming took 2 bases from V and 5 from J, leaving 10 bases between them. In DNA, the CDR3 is TGTGCCAGTAGTATATTAAGGGGTGATCAGCCCCAGCATTTT. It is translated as CASSILRGDQPQHF. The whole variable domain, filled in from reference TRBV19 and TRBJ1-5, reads DGGITQSPKYLFRKEGQNVTLSCEQNLNHDAMYWYRQDPGQGLRLIYYSQIVNDFQKGDIAEGYSVSREKKESFPLTVTSAQKNPTAFYLCASSILRGDQPQHFGDGTRLSIL.

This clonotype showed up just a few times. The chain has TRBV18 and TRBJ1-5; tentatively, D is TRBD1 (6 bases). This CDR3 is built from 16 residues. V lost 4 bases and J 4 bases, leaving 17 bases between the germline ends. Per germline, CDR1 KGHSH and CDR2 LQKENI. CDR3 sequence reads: CASSLFRDKANQPQHF. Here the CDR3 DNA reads TGTGCCAGCTCACTATTCCGGGACAAAGCTAATCAGCCCCAGCATTTT.

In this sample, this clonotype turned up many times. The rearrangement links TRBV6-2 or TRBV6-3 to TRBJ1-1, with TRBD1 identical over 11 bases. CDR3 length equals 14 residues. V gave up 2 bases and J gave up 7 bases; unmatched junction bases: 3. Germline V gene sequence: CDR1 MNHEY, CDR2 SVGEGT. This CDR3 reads CASSYGQGAIEAFF. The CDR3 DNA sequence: TGTGCCAGCAGTTACGGACAGGGGGCAATTGAAGCTTTCTTT.

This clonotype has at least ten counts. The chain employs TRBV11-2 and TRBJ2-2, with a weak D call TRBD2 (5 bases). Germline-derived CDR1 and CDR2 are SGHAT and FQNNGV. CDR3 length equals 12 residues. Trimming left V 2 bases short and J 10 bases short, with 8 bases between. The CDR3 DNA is TGTGCCAGCAGCTTATACCGGGAGGAGCTGTTTTTT. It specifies CASSLYREELFF.

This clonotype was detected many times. The CDR3 DNA sequence: TGTGCCAGTAGCCGAACGCCGGCGGGAGGAAAGACCCAGTACTTC. The encoded protein is CASSRTPAGGKTQYF. V usage is TRBV19 and J usage is TRBJ2-5; 8 bases agree with TRBD2. Germline-derived CDR1 and CDR2 are LNHDA and SQIVND (reference sequence). This CDR3 comprises 15 residues. After removal of 6 bases from V and 6 bases from J, the junction contained 12 bases not matched to a gene.

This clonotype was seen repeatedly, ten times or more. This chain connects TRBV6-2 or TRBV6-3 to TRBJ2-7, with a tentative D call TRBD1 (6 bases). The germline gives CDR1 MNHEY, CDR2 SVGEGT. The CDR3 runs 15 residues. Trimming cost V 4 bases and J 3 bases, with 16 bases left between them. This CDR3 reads CASSWDTRRNYEQYF. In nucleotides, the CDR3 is TGTGCCAGCAGTTGGGACACACGAAGGAACTACGAGCAGTACTTC.

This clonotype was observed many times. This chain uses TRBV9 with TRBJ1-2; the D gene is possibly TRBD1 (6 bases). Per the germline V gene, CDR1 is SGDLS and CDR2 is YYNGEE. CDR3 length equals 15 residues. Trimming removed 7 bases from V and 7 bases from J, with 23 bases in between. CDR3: CASDRNEGGQSGYTF. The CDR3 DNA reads TGTGCCAGCGACAGAAACGAGGGGGGGCAGTCTGGCTACACCTTC. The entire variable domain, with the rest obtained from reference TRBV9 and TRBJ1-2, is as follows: DSGVTQTPKHLITATGQRVTLRCSPRSGDLSVYWYQQSLDQGLQFLIQYYNGEERAKGNILERFSAQQFPDLHSELNLSSLELGDSALYFCASDRNEGGQSGYTFGSGTRLTVV.

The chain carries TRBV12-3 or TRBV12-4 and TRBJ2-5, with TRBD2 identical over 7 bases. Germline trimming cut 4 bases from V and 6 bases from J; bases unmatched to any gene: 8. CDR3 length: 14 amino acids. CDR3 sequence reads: CASSYLGAGKTQYF. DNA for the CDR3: TGTGCCAGCAGTTACTTGGGAGCGGGAAAGACCCAGTACTTC.

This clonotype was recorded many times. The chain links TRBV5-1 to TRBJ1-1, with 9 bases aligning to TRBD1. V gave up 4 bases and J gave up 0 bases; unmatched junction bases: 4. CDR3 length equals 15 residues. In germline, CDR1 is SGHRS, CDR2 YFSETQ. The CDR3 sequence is CASSRQGGLNTEAFF. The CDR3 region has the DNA TGCGCCAGCAGCCGACAGGGGGGATTGAACACTGAAGCTTTCTTT.